Shown below are 16 T cell receptor beta chains from a single sample sequenced in a study of blood T cells in healthy people across ages. A second 7 to 11 cycle PCR used barcoded and J-beta primers. TCRdb recomputed calls from the 5' RACE reads with MiXCR, one row per CDR3 protein. The repertoire holds fewer than 800,000 distinct CDR3 sequences, approximately 31% seen once, with 15% in the top ten. Material for sequencing was blood. The receptors originated from a woman of 80 years or more in good health.

At least ten counts were recorded for this clonotype. This chain links TRBV6-5 with TRBJ2-3, with TRBD2 matching 10 bases. The J segment lost 0 bases and the V segment lost 6 bases, leaving 6 bases of the junction unmatched. Germline CDR1 MNHEY, CDR2 SVGAGI. The length of the CDR3 is 16 residues. This CDR3 reads CASRPSGGGSTDTQYF. Written as DNA, the CDR3 is TGTGCCAGCAGGCCCAGCGGGGGGGGGAGCACAGATACGCAGTATTTT.

This clonotype was counted ten times or more. The chain is built from TRBV20-1 and TRBJ2-3, with D hard to call. The germline V and J ends were trimmed by 5 bases and 0 bases, with 3 bases remaining between them. This CDR3 has 11 residues. From germline, CDR1 is DFQATT and CDR2 SNEGSKA (reference sequence). CDR3 bases: TGCAGTGCTCAAAGCACAGATACGCAGTATTTT. This codes for CSAQSTDTQYF.

This clonotype was seen repeatedly, ten times or more. The rearrangement joins TRBV20-1 to TRBJ2-1; D is possibly TRBD2 (7 bases). V lost 4 bases to trimming and J lost 5 bases, with 15 bases between them. Germline V gene sequence: CDR1 DFQATT, CDR2 SNEGSKA (reference sequence). The CDR3 sequence is 14 residues long. CDR3 bases: TGCAGTGCTACCATCGGGGGGACACACAATGAGCAGTTCTTC. It yields the protein CSATIGGTHNEQFF.

The genes are TRBV9 and TRBJ1-6; D possibly corresponds to TRBD1 (5 bases). The germline gives CDR1 SGDLS, CDR2 YYNGEE. There are 13 residues in the CDR3. V was cut by 2 bases and J by 7 bases, with 7 bases left in between. This chain's CDR3 is CASSVKGNSPLHF. The DNA of the CDR3 is TGTGCCAGCAGCGTGAAGGGGAATTCACCCCTCCACTTT.

The sample holds a few counts of this clonotype. The genes are TRBV20-1 and TRBJ1-2, with TRBD1 as a possible D gene (5 bases). The germline V gene encodes CDR1 DFQATT and CDR2 SNEGSKA (reference sequence). CDR3 size: 15 residues. V was pared by 0 bases and J by 1 base, with 12 bases between. CDR3 residues: CSARESGRNNYGYTF. CDR3 in DNA: TGCAGTGCTAGAGAATCGGGACGGAATAACTATGGCTACACCTTC.

Concerning this clonotype: A clone one base away is much larger, so this may be a read error. The chain combines TRBV7-2 with TRBJ2-3, with TRBD1 matching over 7 bases. Germline V gives CDR1 SGHTA, CDR2 FQGNSA. There are 14 residues in the CDR3. The CDR3 region is CASSIQQGPDKQYF. As DNA, the CDR3 is TGTGCCAGCAGTATTCAACAGGGGCCAGATAAGCAGTATTTT.

This clonotype was observed a handful of times. V usage is TRBV2 and J usage is TRBJ2-3, with D possibly TRBD2 on 5 matching bases. The V end was cut by 7 bases, the J end by 0 bases, with 14 bases between. The CDR3 length is 15 residues. CDR1 and CDR2 (germline): SNHLY, FYNNEI. The CDR3 region is CASKKEDGSTDTQYF. The CDR3 nucleotides are TGTGCCAGCAAAAAGGAGGACGGCAGCACAGATACGCAGTATTTT.

This clonotype was seen at least ten times. A single base separates this from a much larger clone, so it may be a read error. The CDR3 region has the DNA TGCAGTGGGTACGGGGGAGGTTACGAGCAGTACTTC. As protein: CSGYGGGYEQYF. V gene TRBV20-1 combines with J gene TRBJ2-7; a possible D gene is TRBD2 (6 bases). Germline assignment: CDR1 DFQATT and CDR2 SNEGSKA (reference sequence). The CDR3 contains 12 residues. The V and J ends lost 7 bases and 4 bases respectively, with 14 bases between them.

Comment on this clonotype: A read error may explain this, as a much larger clone is one base away. The CDR3 nucleotides read TGCAGTGCATCCCAGGCTAATACACCCTACGAGCAGTTCTTC. Translation gives CSASQANTPYEQFF. The rearrangement links TRBV20-1 to TRBJ2-7; D ambiguous. The DNA end lines up better with TRBJ2-1; the J call may be wrong. The germline CDR1 and CDR2 sequences are DFQATT and SNEGSKA (reference sequence). The CDR3 extends over 14 amino acids.

This clonotype has a single count. CDR3 sequence: CASSRSGGVSDTQYF. As DNA, the CDR3 is TGTGCCAGCAGCCGGAGCGGGGGGGTGTCAGATACGCAGTATTTT. V usage is TRBV7-9 and J usage is TRBJ2-3; 10 positions match TRBD2. The CDR3 consists of 15 residues. The V segment lost 5 bases and the J segment 4 bases; nucleotides outside the gene matches: 6. Germline loops: CDR1 SEHNR, CDR2 FQNEAQ (reference sequence).

The chain employs TRBV5-5 and TRBJ1-1; D gene unclear. The germline gives CDR1 SGHKS, CDR2 YYEKEE (reference sequence). The CDR3 is 13 residues long. The V gene lost 2 bases and the J gene lost 4 bases, with 9 bases spanning the gap. This chain's CDR3 is CASSFTLGTEAFF. CDR3 DNA sequence: TGTGCCAGCAGCTTTACTTTGGGCACTGAAGCTTTCTTT.

The rearrangement links TRBV2 to TRBJ1-2; D might be TRBD1 (5 bases). CDR1 SNHLY and CDR2 FYNNEI come from the germline V gene. V shed 2 bases and J shed 5 bases, with 15 bases lying between them. The CDR3 has 15 amino acids. The CDR3 DNA reads as TGTGCCAGCAGTGAATGGGGACGGACTTGGTATGGCTACACCTTC. It specifies CASSEWGRTWYGYTF.

J is TRBJ2-3 and V is TRBV20-1; 7 bases align to TRBD2. The CDR3 has 13 residues. Germline CDR1 is DFQATT and CDR2 is SNEGSKA (reference sequence). The ends lost 4 bases at V and 1 base at J; junction bases unmatched: 2. The CDR3 DNA reads as TGCAGTGCTACCAGCGGGGGCACAGATACGCAGTATTTT. This encodes CSATSGGTDTQYF.

This clonotype was counted between two and nine times. The rearrangement joins TRBV6-2 or TRBV6-3 to TRBJ2-3, with TRBD2 as a possible D gene (5 bases). The CDR3 has 14 residues. Trimming shortened V by 3 bases and J by 1 base, and 8 bases separated the two germline ends. Germline CDR1 reads MNHEY; CDR2 reads SVGEGT. In DNA form, the CDR3 reads TGTGCCAGCAGTTATCTGCGGGGCACAGATACGCAGTATTTT. Protein: CASSYLRGTDTQYF.

Regarding this clonotype: This clone may be a read error of a much larger clone one base away. The rearrangement links TRBV2 to TRBJ1-5, with 9 bases lining up with TRBD1. The length of the CDR3 is 15 residues. Looked up from germline, CDR1 is SNHLY and CDR2 is FYNNEI. CDR3 protein: CASSEGQGGDQPRHF. The CDR3, as DNA: TGTGCCAGCAGTGAAGGACAGGGGGGTGATCAGCCCCGGCATTTT.

In this sample, this clonotype turned up many times. The rearrangement links TRBV5-1 to TRBJ1-6; D unresolved. CDR3 length equals 13 residues. Germline V gives CDR1 SGHRS, CDR2 YFSETQ. Trimming left V 0 bases short and J 5 bases short, with 3 bases between. CDR3 region: CASSLADNSPLHF. In nucleotides, the CDR3 is TGCGCCAGCAGCTTGGCCGATAATTCACCCCTCCACTTT.